The table lists the clone carrying this T cell receptor (beta chain) with many counts. Its specificity is not known. All donors were healthy Caucasians. MiXCR, run by TCRdb on the 5' RACE reads, gives a single entry per CDR3 protein. This sample carries more than 650,000 distinct CDR3 sequences, 5.5% to 6.5% of them seen once, and the ten largest clones take 1.5% to 2%. This record belongs to a study of identical twins. The ends were cut back, 1 base at V and 4 bases at J, with 7 bases in the middle. Germline V gene data show CDR1 as SEHNR and CDR2 as FQNEAQ (reference sequence). The CDR3 extends over 14 amino acids. Whole-study findings and limits: Cross-sectional statistics, not tracking of the same donors, supported the conclusions. Modelling underestimated the level of out-of-frame TCR alpha sharing observed in monozygotic twins. Beta clonotypes that were abundant in cord blood contained fewer insertions, a pattern absent from memory repertoires.

The clonotype comes from a man between 18 and 29 years old in good health. This chain links TRBV7-9 with TRBJ2-2; D is ambiguous. Sequencing was carried out using naive T cells sorted from blood. CDR3 loop: CASSLGTLTGELFF. CDR3 DNA: TGTGCCAGCAGCTTAGGTACACTCACCGGGGAGCTGTTTTTT. Full variable domain (outside the CDR3, taken from reference TRBV7-9 and TRBJ2-2): DTGVSQNPRHKITKRGQNVTFRCDPISEHNRLYWYRQTLGQGPEFLTYFQNEAQLEKSRLLSDRFSAERPKGSFSTLEIQRTEQGDSAMYLCASSLGTLTGELFFGEGSRLTVL.